The T cell receptor beta chain under discussion was sequenced for a study of T cell responses to AZD1222 COVID-19 vaccine. Study outcomes and limitations: Spike-specific TCR breadth and depth grew following two AZD1222 doses.

Trimming cost V 7 bases and J 0 bases; bases outside gene matches: 9. CDR3 length: 16 residues. Germline CDR1 reads SNHLY; CDR2 reads FYNNEI. Remarks on this clone: The target antigen is unknown.

Profiling relied on immunoSEQ multiplex PCR, and the TCRdb table lists in-frame clones only, not all of them. The table has tens of thousands of clones, nearly 85% seen once; the top ten hold about 3.1%. This sequence was found in an adult in good health. V gene TRBV2 combines with J gene TRBJ1-5; 7 nucleotides line up with TRBD1. The sequences come from peripheral blood, collected on day 0 of AZD1222 vaccination. CDR3 loop: CASTGRGTASNQPQHF. Here the CDR3 DNA reads TGTGCCAGCACCGGTCGCGGGACAGCTAGCAATCAGCCCCAGCATTTT.